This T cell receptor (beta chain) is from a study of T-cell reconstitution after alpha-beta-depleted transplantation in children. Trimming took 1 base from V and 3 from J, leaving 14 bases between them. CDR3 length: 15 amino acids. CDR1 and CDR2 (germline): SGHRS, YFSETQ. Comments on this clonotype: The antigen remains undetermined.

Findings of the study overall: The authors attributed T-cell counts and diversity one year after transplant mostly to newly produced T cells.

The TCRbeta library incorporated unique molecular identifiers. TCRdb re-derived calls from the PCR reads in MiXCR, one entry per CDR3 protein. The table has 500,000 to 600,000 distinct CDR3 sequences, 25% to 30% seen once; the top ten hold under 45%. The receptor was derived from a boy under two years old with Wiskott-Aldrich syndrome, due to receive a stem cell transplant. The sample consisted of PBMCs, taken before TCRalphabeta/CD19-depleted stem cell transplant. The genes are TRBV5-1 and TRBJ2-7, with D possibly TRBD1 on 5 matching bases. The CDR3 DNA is TGCGCCAGCAGCTTGTCTACAGGCCCGATCTACGAGCAGTACTTC. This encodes CASSLSTGPIYEQYF.